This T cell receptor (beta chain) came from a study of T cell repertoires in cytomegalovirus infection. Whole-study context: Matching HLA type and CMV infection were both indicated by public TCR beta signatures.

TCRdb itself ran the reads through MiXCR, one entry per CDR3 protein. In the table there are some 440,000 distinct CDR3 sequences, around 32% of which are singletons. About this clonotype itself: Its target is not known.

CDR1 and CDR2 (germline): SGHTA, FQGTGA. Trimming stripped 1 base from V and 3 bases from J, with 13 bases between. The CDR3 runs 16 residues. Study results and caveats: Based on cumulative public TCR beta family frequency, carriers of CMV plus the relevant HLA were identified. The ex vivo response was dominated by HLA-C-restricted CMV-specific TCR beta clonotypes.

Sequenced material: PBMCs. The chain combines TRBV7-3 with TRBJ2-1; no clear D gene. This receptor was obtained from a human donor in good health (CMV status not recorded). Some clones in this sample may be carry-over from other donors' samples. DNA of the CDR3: TGTGCCAGCAGCTTAAAGTCGTCGGGCTACTACAATGAGCAGTTCTTC. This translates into CASSLKSSGYYNEQFF.